This TCR beta chain was recorded in a study of shared clonotypes between healthy human individuals. Deep-level assay runs were performed. Sorted-subset replicate PCR reactions contained roughly 200 ng DNA, corresponding to approximately 30,000 T cell genomes. Assay: immunoSEQ multiplex PCR; the TCRdb copy retains only in-frame clones and omits some. This sample has fewer than 1.8 million clones, with roughly 98.5% found just once. CDR1 and CDR2 from the germline V gene are SQVTM and ANQGSEA. V was pared by 7 bases and J by 3 bases, with 4 bases between. The length of the CDR3 is 10 residues. As to this clone: Distinct nucleotide sequences in the sample also encode this CDR3.

The source is a young man in good health. The chain carries TRBV29-1 and TRBJ2-1; D unclear. Sequenced sample: naive CD4+ T cells sorted from blood. The sample's subset: CD45RA+ positively selected. The DNA for the CDR3 is TGCAGCGGCGACTACAATGAGCAGTTCTTC. Its translation: CSGDYNEQFF.